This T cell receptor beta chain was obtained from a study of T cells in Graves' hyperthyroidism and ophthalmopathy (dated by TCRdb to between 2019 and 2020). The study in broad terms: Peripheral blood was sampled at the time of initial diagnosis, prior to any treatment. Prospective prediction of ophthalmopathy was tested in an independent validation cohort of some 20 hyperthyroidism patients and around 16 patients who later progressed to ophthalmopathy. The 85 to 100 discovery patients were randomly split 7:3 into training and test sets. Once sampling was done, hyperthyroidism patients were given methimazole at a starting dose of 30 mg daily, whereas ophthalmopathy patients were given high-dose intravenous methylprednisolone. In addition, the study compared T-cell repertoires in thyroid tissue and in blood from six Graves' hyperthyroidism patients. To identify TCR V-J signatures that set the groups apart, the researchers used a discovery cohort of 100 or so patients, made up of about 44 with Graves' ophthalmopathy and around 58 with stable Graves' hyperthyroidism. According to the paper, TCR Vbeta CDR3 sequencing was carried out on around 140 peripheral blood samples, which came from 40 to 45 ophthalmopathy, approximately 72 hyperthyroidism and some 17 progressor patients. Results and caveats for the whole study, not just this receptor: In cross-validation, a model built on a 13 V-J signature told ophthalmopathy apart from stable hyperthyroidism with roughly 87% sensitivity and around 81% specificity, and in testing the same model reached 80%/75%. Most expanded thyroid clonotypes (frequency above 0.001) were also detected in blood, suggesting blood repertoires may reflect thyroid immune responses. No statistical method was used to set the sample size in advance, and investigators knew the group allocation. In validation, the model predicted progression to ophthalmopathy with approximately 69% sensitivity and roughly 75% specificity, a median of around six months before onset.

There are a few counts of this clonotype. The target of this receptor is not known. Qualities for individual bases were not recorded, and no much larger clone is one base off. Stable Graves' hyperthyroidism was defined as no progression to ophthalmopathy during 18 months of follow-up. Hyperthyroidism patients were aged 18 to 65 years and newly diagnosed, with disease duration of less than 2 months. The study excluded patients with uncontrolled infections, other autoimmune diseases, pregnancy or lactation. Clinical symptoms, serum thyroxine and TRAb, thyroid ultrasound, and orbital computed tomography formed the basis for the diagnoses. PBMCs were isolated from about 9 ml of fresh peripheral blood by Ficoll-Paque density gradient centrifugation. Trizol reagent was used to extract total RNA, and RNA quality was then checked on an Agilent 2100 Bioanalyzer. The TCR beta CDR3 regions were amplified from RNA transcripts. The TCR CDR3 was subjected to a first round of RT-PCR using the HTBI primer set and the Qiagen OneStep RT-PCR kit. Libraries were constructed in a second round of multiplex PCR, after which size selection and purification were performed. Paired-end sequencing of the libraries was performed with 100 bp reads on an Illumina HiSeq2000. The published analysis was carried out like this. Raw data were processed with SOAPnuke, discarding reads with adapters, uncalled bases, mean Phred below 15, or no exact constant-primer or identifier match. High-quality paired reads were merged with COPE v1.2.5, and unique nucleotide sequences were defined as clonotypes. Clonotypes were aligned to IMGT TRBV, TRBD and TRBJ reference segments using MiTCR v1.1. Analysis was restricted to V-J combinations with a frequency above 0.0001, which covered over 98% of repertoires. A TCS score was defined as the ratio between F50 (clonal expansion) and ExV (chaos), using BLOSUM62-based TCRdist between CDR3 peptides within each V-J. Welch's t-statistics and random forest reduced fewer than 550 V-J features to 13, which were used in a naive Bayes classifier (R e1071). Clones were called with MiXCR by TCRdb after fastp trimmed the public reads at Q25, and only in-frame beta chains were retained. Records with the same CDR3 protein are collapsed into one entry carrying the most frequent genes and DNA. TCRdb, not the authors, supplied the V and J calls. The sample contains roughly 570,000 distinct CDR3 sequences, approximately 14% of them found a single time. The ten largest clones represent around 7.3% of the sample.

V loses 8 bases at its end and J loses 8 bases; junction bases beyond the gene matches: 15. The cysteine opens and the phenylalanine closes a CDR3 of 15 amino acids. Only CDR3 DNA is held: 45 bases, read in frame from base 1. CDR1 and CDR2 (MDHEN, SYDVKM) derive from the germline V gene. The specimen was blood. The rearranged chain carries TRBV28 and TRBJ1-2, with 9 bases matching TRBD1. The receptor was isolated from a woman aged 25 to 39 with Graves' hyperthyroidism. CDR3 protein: CASLGTGTTLWGYTF. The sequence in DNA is TGTGCCAGCCTCGGGACAGGGACGACACTATGGGGCTACACCTTC.